This T cell receptor (beta chain) emerged from a study of blood T cell repertoires in COVID-19. The CDR3 sequence is 13 residues long. Germline V gene data show CDR1 as SGHVS and CDR2 as FQNEAQ. V lost 0 bases and J lost 6; bases outside the gene matches: 1. Profiled with immunoSEQ multiplex PCR; TCRdb holds only in-frame clones, not every one. This table has 35,000 to 55,000 clones, roughly nine tenths appearing once. The source material was peripheral blood. The chain carries TRBV7-8 and TRBJ1-2, with 7 bases identical to TRBD1. This sequence originates from a man aged 65 to 79 with active COVID-19. For the CDR3, the DNA is TGTGCCAGCAGCTTAGCCGACAGGGATGGCTACACCTTC. The encoded protein is CASSLADRDGYTF. The variable domain in full, with the rest retrieved from reference TRBV7-8 and TRBJ1-2, is GAGVSQSPRYKVAKRGQDVALRCDPISGHVSLFWYQQALGQGPEFLTYFQNEAQLDKSGLPSDRFFAERPEGSVSTLKIQRTQQEDSAVYLCASSLADRDGYTFGSGTRLTVV.